Listed here are 21 T cell receptor beta chains from one sample, sequenced in a study of neurological immune-mediated disorders. Indicated time point: technical triplicate 1. TCRdb analysed the 5' RACE reads with MiXCR anew, one entry per CDR3 protein. The sample lists 35,000 to 40,000 distinct CDR3 sequences, 11% seen once, with approximately 4% in the top ten. Specimen: PBMCs. These receptors all come from a man in his 60s with HTLV-1-associated myelopathy (HAM/TSP).

This clonotype was observed many times. V is TRBV20-1 and J is TRBJ2-5; perhaps TRBD2 as D (6 bases). Trimming pared 3 bases from V and 2 bases from J, leaving 10 bases between. Germline CDR1 DFQATT, CDR2 SNEGSKA (reference sequence). The CDR3 runs 13 residues. Written as DNA, the CDR3 is TGCAGTGCTAGGGACTACCTACAAGAGACCCAGTACTTC. It specifies CSARDYLQETQYF.

This clonotype was counted only a few times. CDR3 protein: CASRAGRNTGELFF. The CDR3, as DNA: TGTGCCAGCAGAGCGGGGCGAAACACCGGGGAGCTGTTTTTT. The V gene is TRBV27, the J gene TRBJ2-2, with 7 bases aligning to TRBD2. The CDR3 is 14 residues long. V dropped 6 bases and J dropped 2; count of bases not matched to a gene: 3. Germline V lookup: CDR1 MNHEY, CDR2 SMNVEV (reference sequence).

There are many counts of this clonotype. This rearrangement joins TRBV27 to TRBJ1-6; perhaps TRBD1 as D (6 bases). The V and J ends lost 2 bases and 7 bases respectively, with 15 bases between them. Germline loops: CDR1 MNHEY, CDR2 SMNVEV (reference sequence). The CDR3 is made up of 16 amino acids. The CDR3 nucleotides are TGTGCCAGCAGTTTAGCCGGGGGCGCCAAGAATTCACCCCTCCACTTT. It is translated as CASSLAGGAKNSPLHF.

At least ten counts were recorded for this clonotype. V usage is TRBV5-6 and J usage is TRBJ2-3; unclear D gene. V shed 3 bases and J shed 8 bases, with 7 bases lying between them. This CDR3 contains 11 residues. From germline, CDR1 is SGHDT and CDR2 YYEEEE. The DNA for the CDR3 is TGTGCCAGCAGCTACTCGTCTACGCAGTATTTT. This sequence encodes CASSYSSTQYF.

This clonotype was detected ten times or more. V is TRBV5-1 and J is TRBJ2-5; no firm D call. Germline V gene lookup returns CDR1 SGHRS and CDR2 YFSETQ. This CDR3 spans 14 amino acids. Trimming shortened V by 0 bases and J by 1 base, and 7 bases separated the two germline ends. The CDR3 sequence: CASSLESGQETQYF. The CDR3 DNA sequence: TGCGCCAGCAGCTTGGAGTCAGGCCAAGAGACCCAGTACTTC. The full variable domain, with the rest looked up from reference TRBV5-1 and TRBJ2-5, is KAGVTQTPRYLIKTRGQQVTLSCSPISGHRSVSWYQQTPGQGLQFLFEYFSETQRNKGNFPGRFSGRQFSNSRSEMNVSTLELGDSALYLCASSLESGQETQYFGPGTRLLVL.

The table lists this clonotype with many counts. V usage is TRBV29-1 and J usage is TRBJ2-1; D is possibly TRBD2 (6 bases). The germline CDR1 and CDR2 sequences are SQVTM and ANQGSEA. V was trimmed by 0 bases and J by 7 bases, leaving 7 bases between them. The CDR3 is made up of 12 amino acids. The CDR3 loop is CSVEDAGNEQFF. The DNA of the CDR3 is TGCAGCGTTGAAGATGCGGGGAATGAGCAGTTCTTC.

Ten or more counts support this clonotype. CDR3 protein: CATGQNTDTQYF. In nucleotides, the CDR3 is TGTGCCACCGGTCAAAACACAGATACGCAGTATTTT. The chain combines TRBV15 with TRBJ2-3; no firm D call. Germline V CDR1 and CDR2: LNHNV, YYDKDF (reference sequence). There are 12 residues in the CDR3. V lost 8 bases and J 2 bases, leaving 8 bases between the germline ends.

This clonotype came up many times. This chain links TRBV24-1 with TRBJ2-5; possible D gene TRBD2, 6 bases. Germline CDR1 reads KGHDR; CDR2 reads SFDVKD. V gave up 2 bases and J gave up 10 bases, with 10 bases separating them. The CDR3 sequence is 12 residues long. CDR3 nucleotides: TGTGCCACCAGTGATTGGGCGGGGAACCAGTACTTC. Translation gives CATSDWAGNQYF.

This clonotype has ten or more counts. The chain combines TRBV4-2 with TRBJ2-1, with TRBD2 identical over 10 bases. CDR1 is LGHNA and CDR2 is YNFKEQ in the germline V gene. CDR3 length: 18 amino acids. After removal of 1 base from V and 4 bases from J, the junction contained 10 bases not matched to a gene. CDR3 in amino acids: CASSQGASGRPLYNEQFF. In DNA, the CDR3 is TGTGCCAGCAGCCAAGGTGCTAGCGGGAGACCCCTATACAATGAGCAGTTCTTC.

Many counts were recorded for this clonotype. This chain uses TRBV28 with TRBJ2-1; no clear D. Per germline, CDR1 MDHEN and CDR2 SYDVKM. The CDR3 contains 12 residues. Trimming pared 1 base from V and 7 bases from J, leaving 5 bases between. Here the CDR3 reads CASSLLGNEQFF. The CDR3 coding sequence is TGTGCCAGCAGTTTATTAGGGAATGAGCAGTTCTTC.

This clonotype was counted at least ten times. This chain connects TRBV9 to TRBJ1-6; 7 bases are shared with TRBD1. J was trimmed by 7 bases and V by 9 bases; bases with no gene match: 7. The CDR3 extends over 13 amino acids. Germline CDR1 reads SGDLS; CDR2 reads YYNGEE. The CDR3: CATPTGDNSPLHF. The CDR3 coding sequence is TGTGCCACCCCCACAGGGGACAATTCACCCCTCCACTTT.

This clonotype has a count of ten or more. The chain recombines TRBV19 with TRBJ2-1, with TRBD2 as a possible D gene (7 bases). The CDR3 is 13 amino acids. Germline V gene sequence: CDR1 LNHDA, CDR2 SQIVND (reference sequence). Trimming left V 3 bases short and J 9 bases short, with 12 bases between. CDR3 nucleotide sequence: TGTGCCAGTAGTATTAACAGGGAGGGTGAGCAGTTCTTC. It is translated as CASSINREGEQFF.

The sample holds many counts of this clonotype. CDR3 sequence reads: CASSLGASVYEQYF. In nucleotides, the CDR3 is TGTGCCAGCAGCTTAGGGGCTAGCGTCTACGAGCAGTACTTC. The V gene is TRBV7-9, the J gene TRBJ2-7; a weak D match, TRBD2 (6 bases). Trimming removed 1 base at V and 3 bases at J, with 10 bases between. Germline lookup yields CDR1 SEHNR and CDR2 FQNEAQ (reference sequence). The CDR3 spans 14 residues. The variable domain in full, with the rest retrieved from reference TRBV7-9 and TRBJ2-7, is DTGVSQNPRHKITKRGQNVTFRCDPISEHNRLYWYRQTLGQGPEFLTYFQNEAQLEKSRLLSDRFSAERPKGSFSTLEIQRTEQGDSAMYLCASSLGASVYEQYFGPGTRLTVT.

This clonotype came up many times. This chain joins TRBV11-2 and TRBJ2-5; 14 nucleotides agree with TRBD2. V shed 5 bases and J 7 bases; nucleotides not matched to a gene: 15. CDR1 and CDR2 from the germline V gene are SGHAT and FQNNGV. The CDR3 loop spans 18 amino acids. The CDR3 loop reads CASSPFGRLAGGPGTQYF. CDR3 nucleotide sequence: TGTGCCAGCAGCCCATTTGGCCGACTAGCGGGAGGGCCAGGGACCCAGTACTTC.

This clonotype showed up many times. The chain links TRBV20-1 to TRBJ2-1; D is possibly TRBD2 (7 bases). The CDR3 spans 16 residues. V shed 7 bases and J shed 7 bases, with 26 bases lying between them. CDR1 is DFQATT, CDR2 SNEGSKA, per germline (reference sequence). The CDR3 nucleotides read TGCAGTGTACCTACCTTAGGGGGAGGGCCCGGAAATGAGCAGTTCTTC. Translated: CSVPTLGGGPGNEQFF.

This clonotype was observed many times. V usage is TRBV7-6 and J usage is TRBJ2-1; D unresolved. Per the germline V gene, CDR1 is SGHVS and CDR2 is FNYEAQ. Trimming took off 1 base at V and 0 bases at J, with 16 bases between the two ends. There are 18 residues in the CDR3. The CDR3 spells CASSLDPVPQPSYNEQFF. Written as DNA, the CDR3 is TGTGCCAGCAGCTTAGATCCAGTTCCCCAACCCTCCTACAATGAGCAGTTCTTC.

This clonotype showed up many times. V usage is TRBV5-8 and J usage is TRBJ2-1, with D uncertain. V was pared by 4 bases and J by 7 bases, with 9 bases between. Germline CDR1 reads SGHTS; CDR2 reads YDEGEE. The CDR3 is 12 amino acids. This CDR3 is CASSLRWNEQFF. The DNA for the CDR3 is TGTGCCAGCAGCCTAAGGTGGAATGAGCAGTTCTTC. Complete variable domain (other parts from reference TRBV5-8 and TRBJ2-1): EAGVTQSPTHLIKTRGQQATLRCSPISGHTSVYWYQQALGLGLQFLLWYDEGEERNRGNFPPRFSGRQFPNYSSELNVNALELEDSALYLCASSLRWNEQFFGPGTRLTVL.

This clonotype showed up many times. The chain employs TRBV6-6 and TRBJ2-1, with 10 positions matching TRBD2. Germline V gene data show CDR1 as MNHNY and CDR2 as SVGAGI (reference sequence). CDR3 size: 14 residues. The V segment lost 6 bases and the J segment 5 bases; nucleotides outside the gene matches: 4. The CDR3 DNA is TGTGCCAGCAGCGGACTAGCGGCTAACAATGAGCAGTTCTTC. Translation: CASSGLAANNEQFF.

This clonotype was detected ten times or more. This chain uses TRBV11-3 with TRBJ2-7, with D hard to call. V was shortened by 5 bases and J by 0 bases, with 11 bases between the two germline ends. Germline-derived CDR1 and CDR2 are SGHNT and YENEEA. This CDR3 spans 14 amino acids. The CDR3 region is CASSPVASSYEQYF. In nucleotides, the CDR3 is TGTGCCAGCAGCCCAGTCGCTAGCTCCTACGAGCAGTACTTC.

This clonotype was counted at least ten times. The chain carries TRBV27 and TRBJ2-1; D might be TRBD1 (5 bases). Germline lookup yields CDR1 MNHEY and CDR2 SMNVEV (reference sequence). V lost 7 bases and J lost 0, with 13 bases in between. The CDR3 spans 15 residues. CDR3 loop: CASTRQSSSYNEQFF. CDR3 DNA: TGTGCCAGCACCAGACAGTCCAGCTCCTACAATGAGCAGTTCTTC.

This clonotype was picked up many times. The chain links TRBV20-1 to TRBJ2-7; 10 nucleotides line up with TRBD2. Looked up from germline, CDR1 is DFQATT and CDR2 is SNEGSKA (reference sequence). V was pared by 6 bases and J by 5 bases, with 10 bases of the junction left unmatched. The CDR3 consists of 14 residues. The DNA of the CDR3 is TGCAGTGCCGGTAGGCCTAGCGGGAGTAACGAGCAGTACTTC. This gives the protein CSAGRPSGSNEQYF.